The 10 T cell receptor beta chains below come from one sample, sequenced in a study of cytomegalovirus exposure and HLA in healthy donors. The PCR used 60 Vbeta and 13 Jbeta primers. Libraries were prepared by immunoSEQ multiplex PCR; TCRdb keeps only in-frame clonotypes and omits some of them. The ten most abundant clones cover approximately 2.3% of a sample with some 160,000 clones. Sequencing was carried out using PBMCs. These receptors were taken from a man aged 25 to 40 in good health and CMV-seronegative.

Written as DNA, the CDR3 is TGTGCCAGCGACGGGACGGACAGGGGAAATGAAGCTTTCTTT. It specifies CASDGTDRGNEAFF. This chain joins TRBV28 and TRBJ1-1, with 9 bases that match TRBD1. V was pared by 8 bases and J by 7 bases, with 11 bases of the junction left unmatched. The germline CDR1 and CDR2 sequences are MDHEN and SYDVKM. The length of the CDR3 is 14 residues. The entire variable domain, with the rest obtained from reference TRBV28 and TRBJ1-1, is as follows: DVKVTQSSRYLVKRTGEKVFLECVQDMDHENMFWYRQDPGLGLRLIYFSYDVKMKEKGDIPEGYSVSREKKERFSLILESASTNQTSMYLCASDGTDRGNEAFFGQGTRLTVV.

The chain combines TRBV18 with TRBJ2-2; 8 bases line up with TRBD2. Germline V gene data show CDR1 as KGHSH and CDR2 as LQKENI. With 3 bases clipped from V and 7 bases from J, the junction kept 10 bases outside the gene matches. There are 16 residues in the CDR3. CDR3 sequence reads: CASSPWSGRQSGELFF. The CDR3 nucleotides are TGTGCCAGCTCACCCTGGAGCGGGAGACAAAGCGGGGAGCTGTTTTTT.

This chain joins TRBV5-1 and TRBJ2-7, with TRBD2 matching over 14 bases. The CDR3 consists of 16 residues. Germline V gene sequence: CDR1 SGHRS, CDR2 YFSETQ. Trimming took 4 bases from V and 4 from J; bases not matched to a gene: 7. CDR3 protein: CASSPGGTSGSYEQYF. The CDR3 DNA reads as TGCGCCAGCAGCCCGGGCGGGACTAGCGGGAGTTACGAGCAGTACTTC.

The genes are TRBV27 and TRBJ2-5; TRBD2 matches at 7 bases. The J call may be in error: the DNA end matches TRBJ2-7 better. The CDR3 sequence is 15 residues long. Germline V CDR1 and CDR2: MNHEY, SMNVEV (reference sequence). The CDR3 sequence: CASSLGVAGVDEQYF. In nucleotides, the CDR3 is TGTGCCAGCAGTTTGGGGGTGGCGGGAGTCGACGAGCAGTACTTC.

The chain uses TRBV27 and TRBJ1-4; D is uncertain. Germline CDR1 is MNHEY and CDR2 is SMNVEV (reference sequence). Between the trimmed V and J ends, which lost 9 bases and 3 bases, there was a span of 14 bases. The CDR3 contains 14 residues. Here the CDR3 reads CASWTRVANEKLFF. The DNA of the CDR3 is TGTGCCAGTTGGACTCGAGTGGCTAATGAAAAACTGTTTTTT.

V is TRBV19 and J is TRBJ2-4, with TRBD2 identical over 8 bases. Germline V lookup: CDR1 LNHDA, CDR2 SQIVND (reference sequence). Trimming cost V 6 bases and J 5 bases; bases outside gene matches: 3. The CDR3 length is 13 residues. Here the CDR3 reads CASRELAENIQYF. CDR3 nucleotides: TGTGCCAGTAGAGAACTAGCGGAAAACATTCAGTACTTC.

V and J are TRBV27 and TRBJ2-5; TRBD1 might be the D (6 bases). Trimming removed 7 bases from V and 2 bases from J, with 14 bases in between. The CDR3 runs to 14 residues. Germline CDR1 is MNHEY and CDR2 is SMNVEV (reference sequence). In DNA, the CDR3 is TGTGCCAGCAAGGACAGTTACAGGCAAGAGACCCAGTACTTC. Protein sequence: CASKDSYRQETQYF.

The rearrangement joins TRBV7-6 to TRBJ1-5; TRBD1 matches 10 bases. The germline V gene has CDR1 SGHVS and CDR2 FNYEAQ. The CDR3 consists of 16 residues. V was clipped by 5 bases and J by 6 bases; unmatched bases: 10. The CDR3 loop reads CASSPSTGGNGQPQHF. The CDR3 nucleotides are TGTGCCAGCAGCCCATCGACAGGGGGCAACGGTCAGCCCCAGCATTTT. The full variable domain, completed using reference TRBV7-6 and TRBJ1-5, is GAGVSQSPRYKVTKRGQDVALRCDPISGHVSLYWYRQALGQGPEFLTYFNYEAQQDKSGLPNDRFSAERPEGSISTLTIQRTEQRDSAMYRCASSPSTGGNGQPQHFGDGTRLSIL.

The rearrangement uses TRBV4-2 and TRBJ1-1; D is possibly TRBD1 (5 bases). The CDR3 is made up of 16 amino acids. V was pared by 0 bases and J by 0 bases, with 11 bases between. CDR1 is LGHNA, CDR2 YNFKEQ, per germline. CDR3 residues: CASSQDPQGLNTEAFF. CDR3 nucleotides: TGTGCCAGCAGCCAAGATCCCCAGGGCCTGAACACTGAAGCTTTCTTT.

The J gene is TRBJ2-3, the V gene TRBV6-1; 13 nucleotides align to TRBD2. V shed 4 bases, J shed 0 bases, and the junction held 7 bases outside the gene matches. The CDR3 is made up of 18 amino acids. CDR1 is MNHNS, CDR2 SASEGT, per germline. The CDR3 nucleotides read TGTGCCAGCAGTGCGGGGACTAGCGGGGTAATGAGCACAGATACGCAGTATTTT. Its translation: CASSAGTSGVMSTDTQYF.